Below are 21 T cell receptor beta chains sequenced from a single sample in a study of shared clonotypes between healthy human individuals. Clones were read by immunoSEQ multiplex PCR, and TCRdb kept only the in-frame ones, dropping some. The table includes under 1,100,000 clones, roughly 75% detected once. The sequencing input was memory CD4+ T cells sorted from blood. Subset in this sample: CD45RA-negative fraction. The receptors derive from a man between 18 and 29 years old in good health.

The chain joins TRBV4-2 to TRBJ2-1; 10 positions match TRBD2. The CDR3 runs to 15 residues. From germline, CDR1 is LGHNA and CDR2 YNFKEQ. J lost 7 bases, V lost 1 base, and 4 bases had no gene match. Here the CDR3 DNA reads TGTGCCAGCAGCCAAGGGCTAGCGGGAGTTAATGAGCAGTTCTTC. Translated, it gives CASSQGLAGVNEQFF.

About this clone itself: This sample also contains other DNA sequences that code for the same CDR3. The J gene is TRBJ2-7, the V gene TRBV19; D not certain. V was trimmed by 2 bases and J by 3 bases, leaving 8 bases between them. Germline assignment: CDR1 LNHDA and CDR2 SQIVND (reference sequence). The CDR3 is 13 residues long. The CDR3 DNA is TGTGCCAGTAGTATAAGGCAGAACTACGAGCAGTACTTC. It is translated as CASSIRQNYEQYF.

The V and J genes are TRBV6-5 and TRBJ2-3, with D unclear. This CDR3 comprises 13 residues. Germline-derived CDR1 and CDR2 are MNHEY and SVGAGI. V lost 6 bases to trimming and J lost 2 bases, with 9 bases between them. Here the CDR3 DNA reads TGTGCCAGCAGACGCGGACCCACAGATACGCAGTATTTT. This encodes CASRRGPTDTQYF.

The chain links TRBV18 to TRBJ2-7, with TRBD1 matching over 7 bases. Germline CDR1 KGHSH, CDR2 LQKENI. Trimming removed 6 bases from V and 5 bases from J; junction bases left unmatched: 4. CDR3 length: 12 amino acids. CDR3 in DNA: TGTGCCAGCTCGCAACAGGGGAACGAGCAGTACTTC. Translated: CASSQQGNEQYF.

This clone has just a few counts. The V call is TRBV7-2, the J call TRBJ2-3; D perhaps matches TRBD2 (7 bases). Germline V gene data show CDR1 as SGHTA and CDR2 as FQGNSA. V lost 2 bases and J 2 bases, leaving 17 bases between the germline ends. CDR3 size: 17 residues. CDR3: CASSLNGWGGPTDTQYF. The DNA for the CDR3 is TGTGCCAGCAGCTTAAACGGGTGGGGGGGGCCCACAGATACGCAGTATTTT.

The chain uses TRBV7-9 and TRBJ2-7, with 11 bases lining up with TRBD1. This CDR3 is 15 amino acids long. Germline lookup yields CDR1 SEHNR and CDR2 FQNEAQ (reference sequence). V shed 5 bases, J shed 4 bases, and the junction held 7 bases outside the gene matches. The CDR3 nucleotides are TGTGCCAGCAGCCCAGGACAGGGGGCTTATTACGAGCAGTACTTC. It is translated as CASSPGQGAYYEQYF.

V gene TRBV7-9 combines with J gene TRBJ2-7; 8 bases are shared with TRBD1. CDR3 size: 16 residues. V was pared by 5 bases and J by 6 bases, with 15 bases of the junction left unmatched. Germline V gives CDR1 SEHNR, CDR2 FQNEAQ (reference sequence). The DNA of the CDR3 is TGTGCCAGCAGCCCACCAGGGGCCAGGGGGCGGTCCGAGCAGTACTTC. It codes for CASSPPGARGRSEQYF. Together with reference TRBV7-9 and TRBJ2-7, the CDR3 gives the full variable domain: DTGVSQNPRHKITKRGQNVTFRCDPISEHNRLYWYRQTLGQGPEFLTYFQNEAQLEKSRLLSDRFSAERPKGSFSTLEIQRTEQGDSAMYLCASSPPGARGRSEQYFGPGTRLTVT.

The chain combines TRBV9 with TRBJ2-1, with D perhaps TRBD1 or TRBD2 (5 bases each). The CDR3 is made up of 11 amino acids. V lost 3 bases, J lost 13 bases, and 11 bases lay in between. Germline V CDR1 and CDR2: SGDLS, YYNGEE. The DNA of the CDR3 is TGTGCCAGCAGCGCGGCCGGGGCTCAGTTCTTC. Protein sequence: CASSAAGAQFF.

This clone was picked up one time. The genes are TRBV9 and TRBJ1-2, with D uncertain. Germline V CDR1 and CDR2: SGDLS, YYNGEE. V lost 3 bases to trimming and J lost 8 bases, with 11 bases between them. This CDR3 is built from 12 residues. Written as DNA, the CDR3 is TGTGCCAGCAGCGGCGCTGTGGGGGGCTACACCTTC. It specifies CASSGAVGGYTF.

The chain uses TRBV2 and TRBJ1-6; 11 positions match TRBD1. V trimming: 5 bases; J trimming: 10 bases; junction bases outside the gene matches: 4. The CDR3 extends over 14 amino acids. The germline gives CDR1 SNHLY, CDR2 FYNNEI. DNA for the CDR3: TGTGCCAGCAGTCGGGACAGGGGGGGATCACCCCTCCACTTT. It encodes CASSRDRGGSPLHF.

V gene TRBV30 combines with J gene TRBJ1-5; D gene uncertain. CDR3 size: 14 residues. From germline, CDR1 is GTSNPN and CDR2 SVGIG (reference sequence). Trimming removed 0 bases at V and 6 bases at J, with 12 bases between. The CDR3 loop reads CAWSVKGLGQPQHF. The DNA for the CDR3 is TGTGCCTGGAGTGTAAAAGGACTCGGTCAGCCCCAGCATTTT. Together with reference TRBV30 and TRBJ1-5, the CDR3 gives the full variable domain: SQTIHQWPATLVQPVGSPLSLECTVEGTSNPNLYWYRQAAGRGLQLLFYSVGIGQISSEVPQNLSASRPQDRQFILSSKKLLLSDSGFYLCAWSVKGLGQPQHFGDGTRLSIL.

The genes are TRBV30 and TRBJ2-5, with 12 positions matching TRBD2. The CDR3 sequence is 15 residues long. The germline V gene has CDR1 GTSNPN and CDR2 SVGIG (reference sequence). V gave up 2 bases and J gave up 4 bases; unmatched junction bases: 5. The CDR3 loop reads CAWSTSGRSIETQYF. In nucleotides, the CDR3 is TGTGCCTGGAGTACTAGCGGGAGGTCGATAGAGACCCAGTACTTC.

The gene calls are TRBV4-1 and TRBJ1-1, with D unresolved. V lost 2 bases and J lost 2, with 18 bases in between. Germline CDR1 MGHRA, CDR2 YSYEKL. This CDR3 spans 17 amino acids. For the CDR3, the DNA is TGCGCCAGCAGCCAACCCCCTCGCGGGCTCGTAAACACTGAAGCTTTCTTT. Protein product: CASSQPPRGLVNTEAFF.

Only a few counts were recorded for this clone. The V and J genes are TRBV9 and TRBJ2-2, with 10 bases matching TRBD2. The germline V gene encodes CDR1 SGDLS and CDR2 YYNGEE. The CDR3 covers 16 residues. V trimming: 2 bases; J trimming: 6 bases; junction bases outside the gene matches: 7. CDR3 region: CASSVKLAGTAGELFF. DNA for the CDR3: TGTGCCAGCAGCGTCAAACTAGCGGGGACGGCCGGGGAGCTGTTTTTT.

The rearrangement joins TRBV6-1 to TRBJ1-6, with 11 bases matching TRBD1. CDR1 and CDR2 (germline): MNHNS, SASEGT. CDR3 size: 15 residues. Trimming took 6 bases from V and 9 from J; bases not matched to a gene: 7. CDR3 DNA sequence: TGTGCCAGCAGGGGAGGGACAGGGGGTAGTTCACCCCTCCACTTT. This codes for CASRGGTGGSSPLHF.

The J gene is TRBJ2-7, the V gene TRBV29-1; D uncertain. Germline CDR1 is SQVTM and CDR2 is ANQGSEA. This CDR3 comprises 14 residues. Trimming took off 2 bases at V and 2 bases at J, with 13 bases between the two ends. In DNA form, the CDR3 reads TGCAGCGTTGAAATTGGTTATGCCACCTACGAGCAGTACTTC. It yields the protein CSVEIGYATYEQYF.

This clone was picked up a small number of times. The rearrangement uses TRBV11-3 and TRBJ2-3; no reliable D call. The CDR3 runs to 16 residues. Trimming stripped 0 bases from V and 5 bases from J, with 15 bases between. Per germline, CDR1 SGHNT and CDR2 YENEEA. The CDR3 region is CASSLDRKGRIDTQYF. Written as DNA, the CDR3 is TGTGCCAGCAGCTTAGATCGGAAGGGTCGGATAGATACGCAGTATTTT.

Notes on this clone: Other DNA sequences in the same sample also yield this CDR3. The chain carries TRBV19 and TRBJ2-6; possibly TRBD1 for D (5 bases). Germline values: CDR1 LNHDA, CDR2 SQIVND (reference sequence). The CDR3 sequence is 15 residues long. V gave up 6 bases and J gave up 0 bases, with 9 bases separating them. CDR3 amino acids: CASSTDSSGANVLTF. CDR3 DNA: TGTGCCAGTAGCACTGACAGCTCTGGGGCCAACGTCCTGACTTTC.

There are many counts of this clone. The genes are TRBV30 and TRBJ2-7, with D possibly being TRBD2 (5 bases). The CDR3 consists of 14 residues. Per germline, CDR1 GTSNPN and CDR2 SVGIG (reference sequence). V dropped 2 bases and J dropped 5 bases, with 16 bases sitting between them. CDR3 sequence reads: CAWSSWAGYDEQYF. CDR3 coding DNA: TGTGCCTGGAGTTCGTGGGCGGGTTATGACGAGCAGTACTTC.

In DNA form, the CDR3 reads TGTGCCAGCAGCCGAGCCATGTCTCCGCGGTACTTC. It encodes CASSRAMSPRYF. The V gene is TRBV7-2, the J gene TRBJ2-4; D is uncertain. CDR3 length equals 12 residues. Germline CDR1 is SGHTA and CDR2 is FQGNSA. Trimming removed 5 bases at V and 15 bases at J, with 17 bases between. Together with reference TRBV7-2 and TRBJ2-4, the CDR3 gives the full variable domain: GAGVSQSPSNKVTEKGKDVELRCDPISGHTALYWYRQSLGQGLEFLIYFQGNSAPDKSGLPSDRFSAERTGGSVSTLTIQRTQQEDSAVYLCASSRAMSPRYFGAGTRLSVL.

The chain uses TRBV21-1 and TRBJ1-5. TRBV21-1 is a pseudogene locus. This CDR3 region has 15 residues. The CDR3, as DNA: TGTGCCAGCAGCAAATTACCGGGACGGACGGGGCCCCAGCATTTT. It is translated as CASSKLPGRTGPQHF.